The sequence of this T cell receptor beta chain was determined in a study of blood T cell repertoires in COVID-19. For the study at large: From the United States, Italy and Spain came samples of acute and convalescent COVID-19. Sample material is recorded as cDNA or gDNA derived from T cells, B-cell-depleted T cells, or PBMCs.

Membership in each cohort depended on participant-reported clinical history. For recovered donors of Cohort 3, there were two negative PCRs, clearance, or symptom resolution. Unmatched junction bases numbered 6, after V lost 5 bases and J lost 3 bases. Per germline, CDR1 MNHEY and CDR2 SMNVEV (reference sequence). This CDR3 has 16 residues. Repertoires were generated with immunoSEQ multiplex PCR, while TCRdb's copy carries only in-frame clones and drops some. The profile covers around 260,000 clones, with around 90% appearing a single time and 1% to 1.3% taken by the ten largest. Input material: PBMCs or T cells enriched from blood (not recorded which). The receptor's source is a young woman who had recovered from COVID-19. This rearrangement joins TRBV27 to TRBJ2-2, with 10 bases aligning to TRBD2. CDR3 bases: TGTGCCAGCAGTATACTGACTAGCGGGCACACCGGGGAGCTGTTTTTT. It codes for CASSILTSGHTGELFF.